The sequence of this T cell receptor beta chain was determined in a study of technical replicates of blood from several donors. The CDR3 covers 12 residues. Germline CDR1 and CDR2: SGHTA and FQGNSA. V was pared by 5 bases and J by 7 bases, with 3 bases of the junction left unmatched. Only in-frame clones appear in the TCRdb table, and some are missing; sequencing was by immunoSEQ multiplex PCR. Of more than 75,000 clones in the sample, 90% to 95% are singletons; the top ten hold 0.2% to 0.25%. The material sequenced was T cells isolated from PBMCs. This TCR was sampled from a human donor in good health. V and J are TRBV7-2 and TRBJ1-1; 8 bases agree with TRBD1. CDR3 bases: TGTGCCAGCAGCCGTGACAGGGGTGAAGCTTTCTTT. Translated, it gives CASSRDRGEAFF.